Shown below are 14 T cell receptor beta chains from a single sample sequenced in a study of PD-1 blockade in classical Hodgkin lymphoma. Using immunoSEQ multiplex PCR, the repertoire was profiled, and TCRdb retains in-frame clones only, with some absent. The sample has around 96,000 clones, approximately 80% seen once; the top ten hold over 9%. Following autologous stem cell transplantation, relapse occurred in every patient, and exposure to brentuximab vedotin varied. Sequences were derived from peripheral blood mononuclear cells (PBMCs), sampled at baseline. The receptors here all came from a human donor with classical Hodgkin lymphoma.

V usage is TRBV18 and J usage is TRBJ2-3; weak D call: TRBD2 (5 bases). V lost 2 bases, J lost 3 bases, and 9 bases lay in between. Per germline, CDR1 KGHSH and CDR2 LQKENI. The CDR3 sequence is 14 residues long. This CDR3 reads CASSPTPGTDTQYF. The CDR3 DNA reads TGTGCCAGCTCACCAACGCCGGGAACAGATACGCAGTATTTT. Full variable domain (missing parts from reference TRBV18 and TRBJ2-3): NAGVMQNPRHLVRRRGQEARLRCSPMKGHSHVYWYRQLPEEGLKFMVYLQKENIIDESGMPKERFSAEFPKEGPSILRIQQVVRGDSAAYFCASSPTPGTDTQYFGPGTRLTVL.

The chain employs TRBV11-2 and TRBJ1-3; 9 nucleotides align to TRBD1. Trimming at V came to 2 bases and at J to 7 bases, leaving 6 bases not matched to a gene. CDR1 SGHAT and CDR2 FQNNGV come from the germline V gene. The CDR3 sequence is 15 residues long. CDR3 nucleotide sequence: TGTGCCAGCAGCTTAACGGGACAGGGTTTCAACACCATATATTTT. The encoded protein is CASSLTGQGFNTIYF.

The CDR3 sequence: CASSLPTVQPYQPQHF. DNA for the CDR3: TGTGCCAGCAGTCTCCCCACGGTTCAGCCCTATCAGCCCCAGCATTTT. The chain couples TRBV28 to TRBJ1-5; D is unclear. Between the trimmed V and J ends, which lost 5 bases and 5 bases, there was a span of 19 bases. Germline V gives CDR1 MDHEN, CDR2 SYDVKM. The CDR3 sequence is 16 residues long.

As DNA, the CDR3 is TGTGCCAGCAGTTTCGGCCGGTTAAAGGAGCAGTTCTTC. It yields the protein CASSFGRLKEQFF. The chain carries TRBV27 and TRBJ2-1; D remains ambiguous. The CDR3 is made up of 13 amino acids. CDR1 and CDR2 (germline): MNHEY, SMNVEV (reference sequence). V lost 3 bases and J lost 10, with 13 bases in between.

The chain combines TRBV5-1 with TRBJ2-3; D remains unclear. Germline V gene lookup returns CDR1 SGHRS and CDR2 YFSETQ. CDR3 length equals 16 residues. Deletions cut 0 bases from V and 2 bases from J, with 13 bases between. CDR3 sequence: CASSLAVSRYTDTQYF. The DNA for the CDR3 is TGCGCCAGCAGCTTGGCAGTAAGTCGATACACAGATACGCAGTATTTT. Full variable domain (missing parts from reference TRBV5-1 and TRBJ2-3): KAGVTQTPRYLIKTRGQQVTLSCSPISGHRSVSWYQQTPGQGLQFLFEYFSETQRNKGNFPGRFSGRQFSNSRSEMNVSTLELGDSALYLCASSLAVSRYTDTQYFGPGTRLTVL.

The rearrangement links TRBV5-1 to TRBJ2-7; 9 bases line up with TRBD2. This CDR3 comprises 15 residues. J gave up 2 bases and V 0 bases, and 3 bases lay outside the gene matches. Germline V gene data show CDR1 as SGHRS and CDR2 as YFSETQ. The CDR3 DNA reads TGCGCCAGCAGCTTGGACCCTAGCGGGACCTACGAGCAGTACTTC. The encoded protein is CASSLDPSGTYEQYF.

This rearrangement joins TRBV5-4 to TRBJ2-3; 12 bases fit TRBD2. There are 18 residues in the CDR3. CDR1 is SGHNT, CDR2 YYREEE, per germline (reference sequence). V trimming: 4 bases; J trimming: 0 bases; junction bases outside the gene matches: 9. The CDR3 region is CASSHGLAGRQSTDTQYF. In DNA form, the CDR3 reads TGTGCCAGCAGCCACGGACTAGCGGGACGACAGAGCACAGATACGCAGTATTTT. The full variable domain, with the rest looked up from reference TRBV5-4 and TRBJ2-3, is ETGVTQSPTHLIKTRGQQVTLRCSSQSGHNTVSWYQQALGQGPQFIFQYYREEENGRGNFPPRFSGLQFPNYSSELNVNALELDDSALYLCASSHGLAGRQSTDTQYFGPGTRLTVL.

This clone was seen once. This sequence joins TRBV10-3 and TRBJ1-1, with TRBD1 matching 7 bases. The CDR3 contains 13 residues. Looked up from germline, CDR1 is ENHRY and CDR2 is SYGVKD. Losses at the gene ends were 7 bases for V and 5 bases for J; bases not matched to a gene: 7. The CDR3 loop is CAITEGQTTEAFF. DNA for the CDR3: TGTGCCATCACCGAGGGACAGACAACTGAAGCTTTCTTT.

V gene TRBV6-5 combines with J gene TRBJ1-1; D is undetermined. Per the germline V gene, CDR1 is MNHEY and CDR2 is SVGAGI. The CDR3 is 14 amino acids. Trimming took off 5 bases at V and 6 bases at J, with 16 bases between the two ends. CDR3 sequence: CASSSVGLVPEAFF. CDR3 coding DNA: TGTGCCAGCAGTAGTGTCGGGTTAGTCCCTGAAGCTTTCTTT.

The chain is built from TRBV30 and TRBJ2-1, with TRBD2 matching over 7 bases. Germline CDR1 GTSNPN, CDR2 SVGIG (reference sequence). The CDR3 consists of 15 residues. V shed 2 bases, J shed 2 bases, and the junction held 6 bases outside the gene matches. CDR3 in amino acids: CAWSRVGLPYNEQFF. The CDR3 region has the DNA TGTGCCTGGAGTCGAGTGGGACTACCCTACAATGAGCAGTTCTTC.

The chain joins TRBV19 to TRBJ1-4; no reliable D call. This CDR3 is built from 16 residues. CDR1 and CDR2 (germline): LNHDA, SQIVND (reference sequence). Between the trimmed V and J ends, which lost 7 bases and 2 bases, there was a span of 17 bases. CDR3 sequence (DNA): TGTGCCAGTACCCTCACGCTGGGGAGGACTAATGAAAAACTGTTTTTT. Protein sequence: CASTLTLGRTNEKLFF.

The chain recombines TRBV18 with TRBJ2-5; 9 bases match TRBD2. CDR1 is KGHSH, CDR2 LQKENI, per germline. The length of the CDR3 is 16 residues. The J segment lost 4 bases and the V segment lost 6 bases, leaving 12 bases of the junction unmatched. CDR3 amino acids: CASSAYRAGGSETQYF. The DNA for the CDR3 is TGTGCCAGCTCTGCCTACAGAGCGGGAGGCTCAGAGACCCAGTACTTC. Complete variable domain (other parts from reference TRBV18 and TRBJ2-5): NAGVMQNPRHLVRRRGQEARLRCSPMKGHSHVYWYRQLPEEGLKFMVYLQKENIIDESGMPKERFSAEFPKEGPSILRIQQVVRGDSAAYFCASSAYRAGGSETQYFGPGTRLLVL.

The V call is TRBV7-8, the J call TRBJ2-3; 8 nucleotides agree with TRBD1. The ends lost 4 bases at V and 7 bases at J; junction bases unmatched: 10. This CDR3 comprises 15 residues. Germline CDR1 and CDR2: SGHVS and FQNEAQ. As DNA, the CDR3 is TGTGCCAGCAGCTCCGGACAGGGACGGTTATATACGCAGTATTTT. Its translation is CASSSGQGRLYTQYF.

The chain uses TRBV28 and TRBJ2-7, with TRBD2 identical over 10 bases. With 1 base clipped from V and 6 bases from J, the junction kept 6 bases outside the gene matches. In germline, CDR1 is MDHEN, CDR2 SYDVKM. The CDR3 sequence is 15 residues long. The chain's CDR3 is CASSLFQREGGEQYF. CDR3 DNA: TGTGCCAGCAGTTTATTTCAGCGGGAGGGCGGCGAGCAGTACTTC.